The entry below gives a single T cell receptor beta chain sequence along with its context. The antigen is unknown. This record comes from a study of graft-versus-host responses after intestinal transplantation. Study-wide results and limits: There were GvH clones found in recipient marrow, and some of them appeared first in ileum or blood.

The V and J ends lost 2 bases and 5 bases, in that order; junction bases with no gene match: 7. The V gene's germline CDR1 is SGHTA and CDR2 FQGTGA. The CDR3 runs 15 residues. Sequencing was performed with immunoSEQ multiplex PCR; in TCRdb, only in-frame clones are kept and a portion is missing. The data hold about 110,000 clones, with roughly 89% observed a single time. The chain has TRBV7-3 and TRBJ1-1; 8 bases match TRBD1. The sequence derives from a human donor who was the organ donor for an intestinal transplant. Sample: unstimulated CD4+ T cells sorted from spleen or lymph node cells, taken before transplant. CDR3 DNA sequence: TGTGCCAGCAGCTTATCACCAGGGGGCGAGACTGAAGCTTTCTTT. This translates into CASSLSPGGETEAFF.